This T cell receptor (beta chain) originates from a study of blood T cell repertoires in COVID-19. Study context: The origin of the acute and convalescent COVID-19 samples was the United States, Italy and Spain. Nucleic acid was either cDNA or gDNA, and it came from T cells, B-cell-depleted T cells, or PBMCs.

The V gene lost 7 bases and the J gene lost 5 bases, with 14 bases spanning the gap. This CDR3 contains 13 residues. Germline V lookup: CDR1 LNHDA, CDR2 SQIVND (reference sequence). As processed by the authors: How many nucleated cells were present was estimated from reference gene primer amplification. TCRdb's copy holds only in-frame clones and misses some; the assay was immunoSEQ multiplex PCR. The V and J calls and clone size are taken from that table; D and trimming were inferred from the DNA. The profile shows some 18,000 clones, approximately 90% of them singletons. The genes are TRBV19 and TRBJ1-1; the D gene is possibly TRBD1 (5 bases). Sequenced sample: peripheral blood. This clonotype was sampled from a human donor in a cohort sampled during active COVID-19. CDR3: CASKQAGRTEAFF. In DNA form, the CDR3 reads TGTGCCAGTAAACAAGCAGGGAGGACTGAAGCTTTCTTT.